The clone carrying this T cell receptor beta chain has just one count. The data stem from a study of blood T cell repertoires in COVID-19. Whole-study context: Italy, Spain and the United States were the sources of the convalescent and acute COVID-19 samples.

Between the trimmed V and J ends, which lost 2 bases and 5 bases, there was a span of 17 bases. Germline CDR1 reads KGHDR; CDR2 reads SFDVKD. CDR3 length equals 16 residues. Enrollees, roughly 18 to 89 years old, lived in 24 US areas. Participant reports of clinical history set cohort assignment. The authors' processing: Reference gene primer amplification yielded estimated nucleated cell counts. The method was immunoSEQ multiplex PCR; TCRdb's version includes in-frame clones alone and lacks a portion of them. That table supplies the V and J calls and clone size; D and trimming were determined from the DNA. The sample holds roughly 190,000 clones, under 80% seen once.

The sequence was obtained from a woman between 45 and 60 years old with acute COVID-19. The genes are TRBV24-1 and TRBJ1-1, with D possibly matching TRBD1 (5 bases). The sample comprised PBMCs or T cells enriched from blood (not recorded which). CDR3 region: CATSDSSGGKRTEAFF. Written as DNA, the CDR3 is TGTGCCACCAGTGATTCGTCCGGGGGGAAGAGAACTGAAGCTTTCTTT.